A selection of T cell receptor beta chains follows, all from one sample in a study of blood T cell repertoires in COVID-19. Sequencing used immunoSEQ multiplex PCR; TCRdb keeps in-frame clones, though not all of them. Of 95,000 to 120,000 clones in the sample, about 90% were seen once. What was sequenced was peripheral blood. The receptors were gathered from a human donor in a cohort sampled during active COVID-19. The CDR3 runs from the conserved cysteine through the conserved F or W. D genes are given only for firm matches. The size of a clone is reported for some rows only, either as once, few or many, or as a class for expanded clones.

TGTGCCAGCAGCTTGGCCTGGGGGGTAGACACAGATACGCAGTATTTT CASSLAWGVDTDTQYF TRBJ2-3 - - TRBV5-4
TGTGCCAGCTCACAGCGAACAGGGGGCAACGGGGAGCTGTTTTTT CASSQRTGGNGELFF TRBJ2-2 TRBD1 once TRBV18
TGCAGTGCTAGACTAGCAGAGACCCAGTACTTC CSARLAETQYF TRBJ2-5 - - TRBV20-1
TGTGCCAGTAGTATAGATGGGACTAGCGGCACAGATACGCAGTATTTT CASSIDGTSGTDTQYF TRBJ2-3 TRBD2 - TRBV19
TGTGCCAGCAGCCCCCAGGGCATGGCTTGGCAGTACTTC CASSPQGMAWQYF TRBJ2-4 - few TRBV11-2
TGTGCCAGCAGCGCTAGTCAGGGGGCATATAATTCACCCCTCCACTTT CASSASQGAYNSPLHF TRBJ1-6 TRBD1 - TRBV9
TGTGCCAGCAGCCCGGGACTAGCGGGGGCCTTCTACGAGCAGTACTTC CASSPGLAGAFYEQYF TRBJ2-7 TRBD2 - TRBV9
TGTGCCAGCAGCGCAGCTCATGGCGGGAGGGCCTTCGACGAGCAGTACTTC CASSAAHGGRAFDEQYF TRBJ2-7 TRBD2 - TRBV7-9
TGTGCCAGTAGTATAGATCCTAGCGCCACCTACGAGCAGTACTTC CASSIDPSATYEQYF TRBJ2-7 - once TRBV19
TGTGCCAGCAGTTTACCTCCTCTCAGCTCTGGAAACACCATATATTTT CASSLPPLSSGNTIYF TRBJ1-3 - once TRBV28
TGTGCCAGCTCACCCACGCGGGAAAATAGCAATCAGCCCCAGCATTTT CASSPTRENSNQPQHF TRBJ1-5 - - TRBV18
TGTGCCAGCAGCCTCCCCGGGACTAGCGGCAACAATGAGCAGTTCTTC CASSLPGTSGNNEQFF TRBJ2-1 TRBD2 - TRBV9
TGTGCCAGCAGCTTACGGGCGGGGAAAAGCACAGATACGCAGTATTTT CASSLRAGKSTDTQYF TRBJ2-3 - - TRBV11-3
TGTGCCAGCAGTTACGGGGGGACCCTGAACACTGAAGCTTTCTTT CASSYGGTLNTEAFF TRBJ1-1 - - TRBV6-5
TGCAGCGCCGACAGGGCCTTCCCTTATGGCTACACCTTC CSADRAFPYGYTF TRBJ1-2 TRBD1 - TRBV29-1
TGTGCCATCAGAGCTGAGGTCTCCTACGAGCAGTACTTC CAIRAEVSYEQYF TRBJ2-7 - - TRBV10-3
TGTGCCAGCAGCCTAGCGGGCAAGAACTACGAGCAGTACTTC CASSLAGKNYEQYF TRBJ2-7 TRBD2 - TRBV6-5
TGTGCCAGCAGGACGCCCGGGGGGGCGGACACTGAAGCTTTCTTT CASRTPGGADTEAFF TRBJ1-1 - - TRBV4-2
TGTGCCAGCAAGTTTACGGGGGAGCGAGATCAGCCCCAGCATTTT CASKFTGERDQPQHF TRBJ1-5 - few TRBV27
TGCGCCAGCGGGGTAGCGCCTAACACCGGGGAGCTGTTTTTT CASGVAPNTGELFF TRBJ2-2 - - TRBV5-1
TGTGCTCATAGCCCACTGAACACTGAAGCTTTCTTT CAHSPLNTEAFF TRBJ1-1 - once TRBV30
TGTGCCAGTAGGGAAGGGACTAGCGGGATTTACGAGCAGTACTTC CASREGTSGIYEQYF TRBJ2-7 TRBD2 - TRBV19
TGTGCCAGCAGCCAAGATTGGGGCGTCCCCGATGAAAAACTGTTTTTT CASSQDWGVPDEKLFF TRBJ1-4 - - TRBV3-1/TRBV3-2
TGTGCCAGCAGCTTGACGCCAGGGTTAGGGACCCAGTACTTC CASSLTPGLGTQYF TRBJ2-5 - once TRBV5-5
TGTGCCAGCAGTTACTCGGGGGGTGGCACTGAAGCTTTCTTT CASSYSGGGTEAFF TRBJ1-1 - - TRBV6-5
TGTGCCAGCAGTGAACCTCGGGGCTCCTACGAGCAGTACTTC CASSEPRGSYEQYF TRBJ2-7 - - TRBV2
TGTGCCAGCAGTCGGGAGGGGTCCGAGCAGTTCTTC CASSREGSEQFF TRBJ2-1 TRBD2 - TRBV13
TGTGCCAGCAGTGGTCGACAGCGTATCGACAATGAGCAGTTCTTC CASSGRQRIDNEQFF TRBJ2-1 - - TRBV2
TGTGCCAGCAGATTCTATACTCCGGGGGCTTTCTTT CASRFYTPGAFF TRBJ1-1 - - TRBV2
TGTGCCAGTAGTGGACTCTGGGGAGCTTTCTTT CASSGLWGAFF TRBJ1-1 - - TRBV19
TGCGCCAGCAGCTGGGGAGGACTAGCGGACAGCTACGAGCAGTACTTC CASSWGGLADSYEQYF TRBJ2-7 TRBD2 - TRBV5-1
TGTGCCAGTAGTATAGGAGCGGGTCCCTTCGGGGAGACCCAGTACTTC CASSIGAGPFGETQYF TRBJ2-5 - - TRBV19
TGTGCCAGCAGTGCCGACACTTACAATGAGCAGTTCTTC CASSADTYNEQFF TRBJ2-1 - - TRBV6-4
TGCGCCAGCAGCCCCGGTTCGGGACAGGGTAAAGATACGCAGTATTTT CASSPGSGQGKDTQYF TRBJ2-3 TRBD1 - TRBV5-1
TGTGCCAGCAGTCCCGAGTTGGATTCACCCCTCCACTTT CASSPELDSPLHF TRBJ1-6 - - TRBV12-3/TRBV12-4
TGCAGCAGCCTCGGGTTGGTTGATGAGCAGTTCTTC CSSLGLVDEQFF TRBJ2-1 - - TRBV29-1
TGTGCCAGCAGCTCCGGGACAAGCACTGGCTACACCTTC CASSSGTSTGYTF TRBJ1-2 - - TRBV28
TGTGCCAGCAGCTCGTTACCGGGAGTAGCTACCGGGGAGCTGTTTTTT CASSSLPGVATGELFF TRBJ2-2 - - TRBV7-9
TGTGCCAGCAGTCCTTTTGACAGGGACGAGCAGTACTTC CASSPFDRDEQYF TRBJ2-7 TRBD1 few TRBV7-6
TGCGCCAGCAGTGAGGAAGCACAGGATTTTTCACCCCTCCACTTT CASSEEAQDFSPLHF TRBJ1-6 - - TRBV10-2
TGTGCCAGTAGTATTAATGGGGGGAATGAGCAGTTCTTC CASSINGGNEQFF TRBJ2-1 - - TRBV19
TGTGCCAGCAGTTTATTTAGTTCGGTCGGGGGGAGAAATGGCTACACCTTC CASSLFSSVGGRNGYTF TRBJ1-2 - - TRBV28
TGTGCCACCAGCAGAGGGGCTAGCGAGAGTAATGAGCAGTTCTTC CATSRGASESNEQFF TRBJ2-1 - once TRBV15
TGTGCCAGCAGTTTATCTCGGAGGAACACTGAAGCTTTCTTT CASSLSRRNTEAFF TRBJ1-1 - - TRBV28
TGTGCCAGCCTCGGACAGGGTATCTATGGCTACACCTTC CASLGQGIYGYTF TRBJ1-2 TRBD1 - TRBV5-6
TGTGCCAGCAGCTTAGATCTGTCCTACGAGCAGTACTTC CASSLDLSYEQYF TRBJ2-7 - - TRBV11-2
TGTGCCACCCGCGAGGACAATCAGCCCCAGCATTTT CATREDNQPQHF TRBJ1-5 - few TRBV15
TGTGCCAGCTCAGGGGCCAGGGCGACTGAAAAACTGTTTTTT CASSGARATEKLFF TRBJ1-4 - - TRBV18
TGTGCCACCAGTGACCGGACTAGCGGATACAATGAGCAGTTCTTC CATSDRTSGYNEQFF TRBJ2-1 TRBD2 - TRBV24-1
TGTGCTAGCAGCTTAGGACAGGGGGGGGACAATGAGCAGTTCTTC CASSLGQGGDNEQFF TRBJ2-1 TRBD1 - TRBV7-7
TGTGCCAGCAGGACAGGGGAGAGTGGCTACACCTTC CASRTGESGYTF TRBJ1-2 TRBD1 - TRBV19
TGTGCCAGCAGCCCGCCGGACAGGGGGAAGGACACTGAAGCTTTCTTT CASSPPDRGKDTEAFF TRBJ1-1 TRBD1 - TRBV3-1/TRBV3-2
TGTGCCAGCAGCTTAGGTGCAGGAACTAATGAAAAACTGTTTTTT CASSLGAGTNEKLFF TRBJ1-4 - - TRBV7-9
TGTGCCAGCAGCTCGGGTACCGGGACAGTAGAAGATACGCAGTATTTT CASSSGTGTVEDTQYF TRBJ2-3 TRBD1 - TRBV11-3
TGCGCCAGCAGCCAAGGTCTGGGTAGGGGGTCCTACGAGCAGTACTTC CASSQGLGRGSYEQYF TRBJ2-7 - - TRBV4-1
TGTGCCAGCTCACCACCGGCGGGAGGGTTGGCGGATACGCAGTATTTT CASSPPAGGLADTQYF TRBJ2-3 TRBD2 few TRBV18
TGTGCCAGCAGCTTAGGGGCCAGGGGTACCCACGAGCAGTACTTC CASSLGARGTHEQYF TRBJ2-7 - - TRBV7-8